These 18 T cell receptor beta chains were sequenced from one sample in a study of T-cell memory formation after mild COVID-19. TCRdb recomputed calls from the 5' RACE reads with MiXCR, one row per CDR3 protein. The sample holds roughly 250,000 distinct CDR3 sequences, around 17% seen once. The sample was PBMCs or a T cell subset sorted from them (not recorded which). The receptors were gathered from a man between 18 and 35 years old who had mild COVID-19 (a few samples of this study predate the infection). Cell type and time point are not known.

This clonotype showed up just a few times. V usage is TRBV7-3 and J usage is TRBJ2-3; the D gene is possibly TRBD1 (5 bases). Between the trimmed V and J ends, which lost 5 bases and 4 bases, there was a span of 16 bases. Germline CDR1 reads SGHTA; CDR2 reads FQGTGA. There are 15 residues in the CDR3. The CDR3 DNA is TGTGCCAGCAGCCTCCAGGGAACGATGGCAGATACGCAGTATTTT. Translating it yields CASSLQGTMADTQYF. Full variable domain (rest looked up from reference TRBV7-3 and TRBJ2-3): GAGVSQTPSNKVTEKGKYVELRCDPISGHTALYWYRQSLGQGPEFLIYFQGTGAADDSGLPNDRFFAVRPEGSVSTLKIQRTERGDSAVYLCASSLQGTMADTQYFGPGTRLTVL.

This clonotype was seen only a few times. CDR3 nucleotides: TGTGCCAGCAGCCCTGGGACATTACGCTCTGGGGCCAACGTCCTGACTTTC. Protein: CASSPGTLRSGANVLTF. This sequence joins TRBV2 and TRBJ2-6, with a weak D call TRBD1 (6 bases). In germline, CDR1 is SNHLY, CDR2 FYNNEI. The CDR3 contains 17 residues. V dropped 6 bases and J dropped 0 bases, with 15 bases sitting between them.

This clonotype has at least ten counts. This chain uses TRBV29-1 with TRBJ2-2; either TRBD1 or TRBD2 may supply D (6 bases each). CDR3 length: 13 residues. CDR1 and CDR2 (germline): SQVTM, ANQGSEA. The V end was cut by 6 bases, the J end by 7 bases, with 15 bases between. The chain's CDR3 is CSVVQGGGGELFF. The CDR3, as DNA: TGCAGCGTGGTACAGGGAGGCGGCGGGGAGCTGTTTTTT.

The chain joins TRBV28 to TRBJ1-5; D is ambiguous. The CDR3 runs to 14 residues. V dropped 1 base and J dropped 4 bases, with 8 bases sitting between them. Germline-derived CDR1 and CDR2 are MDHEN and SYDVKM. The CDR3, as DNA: TGTGCCAGCAGTTTATATCTCGAAAATCAGCCCCAGCATTTT. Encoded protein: CASSLYLENQPQHF.

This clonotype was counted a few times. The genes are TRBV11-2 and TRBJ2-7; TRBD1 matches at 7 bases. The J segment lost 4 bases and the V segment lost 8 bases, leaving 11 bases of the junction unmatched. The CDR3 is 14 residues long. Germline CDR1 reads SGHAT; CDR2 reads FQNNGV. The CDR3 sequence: CASGTRQGFYEQYF. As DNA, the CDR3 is TGTGCCAGCGGTACCCGACAGGGTTTTTACGAGCAGTACTTC.

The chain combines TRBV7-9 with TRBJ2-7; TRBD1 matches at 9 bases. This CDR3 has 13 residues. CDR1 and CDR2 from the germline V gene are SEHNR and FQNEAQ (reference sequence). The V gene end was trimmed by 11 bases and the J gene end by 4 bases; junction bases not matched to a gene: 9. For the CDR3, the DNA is TGTGCCCCAGGCGGGACAGGGCAATACGAGCAGTACGTC. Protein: CAPGGTGQYEQYV.

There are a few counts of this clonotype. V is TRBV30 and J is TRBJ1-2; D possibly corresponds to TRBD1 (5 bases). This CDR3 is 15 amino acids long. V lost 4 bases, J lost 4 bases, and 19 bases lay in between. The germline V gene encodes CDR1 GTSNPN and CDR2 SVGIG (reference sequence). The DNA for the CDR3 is TGTGCCTGGACCTCACGAAAGGGGAGTCTCTATGGCTACACCTTC. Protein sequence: CAWTSRKGSLYGYTF.

The CDR3 region has the DNA TGTGCCAGCAGCGGGGATCACGGGGACAGGGTGACTGGGGCCAACGTCCTGACTTTC. Translated: CASSGDHGDRVTGANVLTF. V gene TRBV7-3 combines with J gene TRBJ2-6; 9 bases are shared with TRBD1. V was clipped by 5 bases and J by 2 bases; unmatched bases: 13. Germline loops: CDR1 SGHTA, CDR2 FQGTGA. CDR3 length equals 19 residues.

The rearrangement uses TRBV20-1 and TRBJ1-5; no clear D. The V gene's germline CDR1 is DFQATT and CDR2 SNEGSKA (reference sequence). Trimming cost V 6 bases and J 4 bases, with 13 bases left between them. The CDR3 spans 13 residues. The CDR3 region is CSADPGVNQPQHF. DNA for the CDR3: TGCAGTGCAGATCCGGGCGTAAATCAGCCCCAGCATTTT.

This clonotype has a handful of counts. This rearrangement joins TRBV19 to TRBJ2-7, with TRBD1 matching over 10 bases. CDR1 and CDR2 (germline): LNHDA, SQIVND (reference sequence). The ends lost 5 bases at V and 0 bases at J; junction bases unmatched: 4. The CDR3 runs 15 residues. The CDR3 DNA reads TGTGCCAGTAGTGCCGGACAGGGGGTCTCCTACGAGCAGTACTTC. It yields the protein CASSAGQGVSYEQYF.

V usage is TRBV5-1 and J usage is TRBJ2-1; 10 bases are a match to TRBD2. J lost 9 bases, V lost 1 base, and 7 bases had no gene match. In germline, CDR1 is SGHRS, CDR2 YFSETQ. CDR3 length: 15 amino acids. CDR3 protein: CASSLSAGGPGEQFF. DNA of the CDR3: TGCGCCAGCAGCTTGTCAGCGGGGGGGCCTGGTGAGCAGTTCTTC.

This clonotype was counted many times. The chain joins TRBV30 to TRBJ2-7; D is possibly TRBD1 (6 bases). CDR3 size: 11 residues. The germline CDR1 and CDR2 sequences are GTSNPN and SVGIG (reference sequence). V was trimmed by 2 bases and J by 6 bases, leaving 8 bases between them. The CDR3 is CAWSRGGEQYF. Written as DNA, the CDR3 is TGTGCCTGGAGTCGAGGGGGCGAGCAGTACTTC.

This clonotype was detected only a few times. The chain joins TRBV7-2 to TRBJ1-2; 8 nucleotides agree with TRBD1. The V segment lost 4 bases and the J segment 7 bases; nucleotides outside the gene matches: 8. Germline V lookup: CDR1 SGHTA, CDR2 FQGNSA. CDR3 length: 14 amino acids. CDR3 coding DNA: TGTGCCAGCAGCTCGACAGGGGCCCTAGTTGGCTACACCTTC. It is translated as CASSSTGALVGYTF. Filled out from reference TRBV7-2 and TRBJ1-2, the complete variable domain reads GAGVSQSPSNKVTEKGKDVELRCDPISGHTALYWYRQSLGQGLEFLIYFQGNSAPDKSGLPSDRFSAERTGGSVSTLTIQRTQQEDSAVYLCASSSTGALVGYTFGSGTRLTVV.

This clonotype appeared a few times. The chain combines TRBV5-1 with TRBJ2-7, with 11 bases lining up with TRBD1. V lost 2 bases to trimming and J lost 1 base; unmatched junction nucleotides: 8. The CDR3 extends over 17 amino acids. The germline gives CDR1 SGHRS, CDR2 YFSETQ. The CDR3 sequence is CASSFGTGGVFSYEQYF. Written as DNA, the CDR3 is TGCGCCAGCAGCTTCGGGACAGGGGGTGTTTTTTCCTACGAGCAGTACTTC.

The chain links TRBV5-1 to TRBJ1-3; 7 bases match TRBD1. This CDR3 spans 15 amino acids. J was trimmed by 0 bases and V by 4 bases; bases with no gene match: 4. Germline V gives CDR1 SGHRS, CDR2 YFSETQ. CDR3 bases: TGCGCCAGCAGCCGGGACAGCAGCTCTGGAAACACCATATATTTT. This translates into CASSRDSSSGNTIYF.

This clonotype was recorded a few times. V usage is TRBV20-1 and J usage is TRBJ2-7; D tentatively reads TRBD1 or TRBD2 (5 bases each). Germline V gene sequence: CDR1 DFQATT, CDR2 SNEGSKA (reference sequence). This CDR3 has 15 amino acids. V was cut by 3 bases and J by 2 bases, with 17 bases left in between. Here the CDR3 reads CSARGRDATAYEQYV. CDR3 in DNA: TGCAGTGCTAGGGGTAGGGACGCGACAGCCTACGAGCAGTACGTC.

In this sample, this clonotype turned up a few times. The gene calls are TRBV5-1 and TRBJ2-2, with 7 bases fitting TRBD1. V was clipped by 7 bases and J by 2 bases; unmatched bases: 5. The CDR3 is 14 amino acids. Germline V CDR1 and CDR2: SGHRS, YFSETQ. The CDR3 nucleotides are TGCGCCAGCGATCGGACAGGAAACACCGGGGAGCTGTTTTTT. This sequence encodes CASDRTGNTGELFF.

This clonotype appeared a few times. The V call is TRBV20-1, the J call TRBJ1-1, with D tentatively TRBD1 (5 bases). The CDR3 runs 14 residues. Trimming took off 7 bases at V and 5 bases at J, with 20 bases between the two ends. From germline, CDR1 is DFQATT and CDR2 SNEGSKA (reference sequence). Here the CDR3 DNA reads TGCAGTGTCAGTACGCCAGGGAGGGGTACTGAAGCTTTCTTT. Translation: CSVSTPGRGTEAFF.